This T cell receptor (beta chain) was found in a study of T-cell reconstitution after alpha-beta-depleted transplantation in children. The CDR3 covers 14 residues. Trimming cost V 0 bases and J 4 bases, with 8 bases left between them. In germline, CDR1 is LNHNV, CDR2 YYDKDF (reference sequence). It was with unique molecular identifiers that the TCRbeta library was prepared. One entry per CDR3 protein, called by TCRdb with MiXCR from the PCR reads. The data show over 400,000 distinct CDR3 sequences, roughly an eighth seen once. The sample consisted of PBMCs from the stem cell graft donor, taken from the stem cell graft. This TCR came from a human donor who donated a stem cell graft to a child with combined immunodeficiency. V is TRBV15 and J is TRBJ2-3; D is uncertain. CDR3 coding DNA: TGTGCCACCAGCAGAGAATATGCCGCAGATACGCAGTATTTT. Its translation: CATSREYAADTQYF.